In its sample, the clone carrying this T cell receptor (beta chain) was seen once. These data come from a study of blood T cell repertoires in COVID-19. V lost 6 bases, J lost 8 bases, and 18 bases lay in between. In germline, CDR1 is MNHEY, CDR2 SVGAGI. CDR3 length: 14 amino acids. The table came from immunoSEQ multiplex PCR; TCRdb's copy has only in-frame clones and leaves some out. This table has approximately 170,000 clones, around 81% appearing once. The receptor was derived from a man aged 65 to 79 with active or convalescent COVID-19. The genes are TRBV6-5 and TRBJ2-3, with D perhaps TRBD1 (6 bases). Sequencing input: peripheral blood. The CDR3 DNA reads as TGTGCCAGCAGAACCTCAACAGGGAAAGGTACGCAGTATTTT. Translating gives CASRTSTGKGTQYF.